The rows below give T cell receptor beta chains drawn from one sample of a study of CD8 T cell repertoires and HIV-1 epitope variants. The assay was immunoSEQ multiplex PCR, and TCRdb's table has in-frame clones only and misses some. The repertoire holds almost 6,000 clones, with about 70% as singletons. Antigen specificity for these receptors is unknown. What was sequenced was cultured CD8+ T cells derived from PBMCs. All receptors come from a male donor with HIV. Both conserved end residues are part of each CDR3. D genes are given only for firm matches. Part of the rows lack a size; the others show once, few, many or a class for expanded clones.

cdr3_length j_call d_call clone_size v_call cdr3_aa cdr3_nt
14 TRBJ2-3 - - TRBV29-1 CSFLVLISTDTQYF TGCAGCTTTCTAGTGCTCATAAGCACAGATACGCAGTATTTT
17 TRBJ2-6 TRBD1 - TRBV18 CASSPGTGASGANVLTF TGTGCCAGCTCACCCGGGACAGGTGCTTCTGGGGCCAACGTCCTGACTTTC
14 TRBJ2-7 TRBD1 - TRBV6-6 CASSLNRGRNEQYF TGTGCCAGCAGTTTGAACAGGGGGCGCAACGAGCAGTACTTC
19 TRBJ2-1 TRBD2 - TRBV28 CASSLYGGSGGDSYNEQFF TGTGCCAGCAGTTTATACGGGGGTAGCGGGGGCGACTCCTACAATGAGCAGTTCTTC
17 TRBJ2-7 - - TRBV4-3 CASSQDVGSGISYEQYF TGCGCCAGCAGCCAAGATGTAGGGTCAGGAATATCCTACGAGCAGTACTTC
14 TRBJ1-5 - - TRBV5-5 CASSLDQGYQPQHF TGTGCCAGCAGCTTGGATCAGGGTTATCAGCCCCAGCATTTT
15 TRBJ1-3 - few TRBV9 CASSTNGGPGNTIYF TGTGCCAGCAGCACAAACGGGGGGCCCGGAAACACCATATATTTT
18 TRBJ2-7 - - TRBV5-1 CASSLSLGTGGPKLEQYF TGCGCCAGCAGCTTGAGTCTGGGGACCGGGGGGCCGAAGCTCGAGCAGTACTTC
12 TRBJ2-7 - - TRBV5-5 CASSSGQREQYF TGTGCCAGCAGCTCCGGACAGAGGGAGCAGTACTTC
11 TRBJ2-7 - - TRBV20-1 CSAPSHYEQYF TGCAGTGCTCCTTCACACTACGAGCAGTACTTC
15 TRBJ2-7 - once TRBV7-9 CASSLLQGTTYEQYF TGTGCCAGCAGCTTACTCCAGGGGACTACCTACGAGCAGTACTTC
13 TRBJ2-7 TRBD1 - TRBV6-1 CASRSGTAYEQYF TGTGCCAGCCGATCCGGGACAGCCTACGAGCAGTACTTC
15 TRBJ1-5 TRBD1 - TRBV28 CASSPDREYDQPQHF TGTGCCAGCAGCCCGGACAGGGAATATGATCAGCCCCAGCATTTT
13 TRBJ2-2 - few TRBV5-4 CASSPANTGELFF TGTGCCAGCAGCCCCGCGAACACCGGGGAGCTGTTTTTT
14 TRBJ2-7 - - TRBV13 CASSLGSGSYEQYF TGTGCCAGCAGCTTGGGTAGCGGTTCCTACGAGCAGTACTTC
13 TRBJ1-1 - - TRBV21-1 CASSMVRNTEAFF TGTGCCAGCAGTATGGTCAGAAACACTGAAGCTTTCTTT
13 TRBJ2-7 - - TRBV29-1 CSVELDRSYEQYF TGCAGCGTTGAGCTCGACAGGTCCTACGAGCAGTACTTC
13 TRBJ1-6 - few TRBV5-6 CASSLGAVSPLHF TGTGCCAGCAGCTTGGGTGCGGTTTCACCCCTCCACTTT
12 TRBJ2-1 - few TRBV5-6 CASSSRPNEQFF TGTGCCAGCAGCTCCAGACCGAATGAGCAGTTCTTC
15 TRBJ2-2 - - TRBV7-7 CASSPLGPRPGELFF TGTGCTAGCAGCCCCTTGGGACCCCGCCCCGGGGAGCTGTTTTTT
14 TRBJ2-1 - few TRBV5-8 CASSFGQGLGEQFF TGTGCCAGCAGCTTCGGGCAGGGCCTTGGGGAGCAGTTCTTC
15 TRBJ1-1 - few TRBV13 CASSFSDEGPTEAFF TGTGCCAGCAGCTTTTCGGATGAAGGTCCCACTGAAGCTTTCTTT
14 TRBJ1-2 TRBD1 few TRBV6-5 CASGRTGEGYGYTF TGTGCCAGCGGGCGGACAGGGGAAGGGTATGGCTACACCTTC
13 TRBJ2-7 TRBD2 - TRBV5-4 CASSHPSGAEQYF TGTGCCAGCAGCCACCCCAGCGGGGCCGAGCAGTACTTC
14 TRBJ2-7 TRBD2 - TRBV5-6 CASSFGSGAYEQYF TGTGCCAGCAGCTTCGGGAGCGGGGCCTACGAGCAGTACTTC
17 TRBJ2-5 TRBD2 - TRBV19 CASSIGTAGGLQETQYF TGTGCCAGTAGTATAGGAACGGCGGGGGGGCTTCAAGAGACCCAGTACTTC
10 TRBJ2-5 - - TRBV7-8 CASSGETQYF TGTGCCAGCAGTGGAGAGACCCAGTACTTC
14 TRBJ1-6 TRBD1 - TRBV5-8 CASSRDRGGSPLHF TGTGCCAGCAGTCGAGACAGGGGTGGTTCACCCCTCCACTTT
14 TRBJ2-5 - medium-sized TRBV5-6 CASSFLTPQETQYF TGTGCCAGCAGCTTCCTAACACCTCAAGAGACCCAGTACTTC
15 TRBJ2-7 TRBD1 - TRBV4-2 CASSQDNRGIAEQYF TGTGCCAGCAGCCAAGATAACAGGGGAATAGCCGAGCAGTACTTC
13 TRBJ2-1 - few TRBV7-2 CASSLQPRNEQFF TGTGCCAGCAGCTTACAACCACGGAATGAGCAGTTCTTC
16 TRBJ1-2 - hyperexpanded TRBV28 CASGLYPLDLNYGYTF TGTGCCAGCGGCTTATATCCCTTGGACCTTAACTATGGCTACACCTTC
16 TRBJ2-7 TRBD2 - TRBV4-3 CASSQAIAGATYEQYF TGCGCCAGCAGCCAAGCAATAGCGGGGGCCACCTACGAGCAGTACTTC
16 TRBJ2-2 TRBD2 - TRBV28 CASSPLAGAGTGELFF TGTGCCAGCAGCCCGCTAGCGGGGGCGGGGACCGGGGAGCTGTTTTTT
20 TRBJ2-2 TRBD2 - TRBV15 CATSRDNPGLAGSNTGELFF TGTGCCACCAGCAGAGATAATCCTGGACTAGCGGGATCGAACACCGGGGAGCTGTTTTTT
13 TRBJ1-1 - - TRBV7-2 CASSLGAGTEAFF TGTGCCAGCAGCTTAGGTGCGGGGACTGAAGCTTTCTTT
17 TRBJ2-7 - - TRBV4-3 CASSQDGPGSVRNEQYF TGCGCCAGCAGCCAAGATGGGCCGGGGTCAGTCCGGAACGAGCAGTACTTC
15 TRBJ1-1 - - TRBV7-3 CASSLMDSPNTEAFF TGTGCCAGCAGCCTTATGGACAGTCCGAACACTGAAGCTTTCTTT
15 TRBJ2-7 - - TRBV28 CASSSVGGRLYEQYF TGTGCCAGCAGTTCTGTAGGGGGTAGACTTTACGAGCAGTACTTC
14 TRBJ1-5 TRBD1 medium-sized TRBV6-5 CATSGGVRNQPQHF TGTGCCACATCAGGGGGCGTTCGCAATCAGCCCCAGCATTTT
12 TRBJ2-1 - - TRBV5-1 CASSLGGNEQFF TGCGCCAGCAGCTTGGGGGGAAATGAGCAGTTCTTC
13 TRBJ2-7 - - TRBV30 CAWTYRAAGEQYF TGTGCCTGGACCTACAGGGCCGCGGGCGAGCAGTACTTC
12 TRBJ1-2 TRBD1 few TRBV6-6 CASSKTGDGYTF TGTGCCAGCAGTAAGACAGGGGATGGCTACACCTTC
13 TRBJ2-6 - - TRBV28 CASKQWGANVLTF TGTGCCAGCAAACAGTGGGGGGCCAACGTCCTGACTTTC
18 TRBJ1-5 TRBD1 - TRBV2 CASSEALHKGAWNQPQHF TGTGCCAGCAGTGAAGCGCTTCATAAGGGGGCATGGAATCAGCCCCAGCATTTT
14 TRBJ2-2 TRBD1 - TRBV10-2 CASRDRGITGELFF TGCGCCAGCAGGGACAGGGGAATCACCGGGGAGCTGTTTTTT
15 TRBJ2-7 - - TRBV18 CASSPGTDLSYEQYF TGTGCCAGCTCCCCCGGGACGGACCTCTCCTACGAGCAGTACTTC
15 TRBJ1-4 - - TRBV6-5 CASTHRGAANEKLFF TGTGCCAGCACCCATCGGGGCGCGGCTAATGAAAAACTGTTTTTT
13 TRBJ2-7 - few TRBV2 CASGRDISYEQYF TGTGCCAGCGGCCGGGACATTTCCTACGAGCAGTACTTC
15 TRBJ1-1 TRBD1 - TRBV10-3 CAMTSGTARFAEAFF TGTGCCATGACTTCCGGGACAGCGAGATTCGCTGAAGCTTTCTTT
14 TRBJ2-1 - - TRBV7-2 CASSLAGPPNEQFF TGTGCCAGCAGCTTAGCAGGGCCCCCCAATGAGCAGTTCTTC
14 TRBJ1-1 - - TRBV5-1 CASSSGAERTEAFF TGCGCCAGCTCCTCAGGGGCGGAGAGGACTGAAGCTTTCTTT
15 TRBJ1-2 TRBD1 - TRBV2 CASSEWDRGLLRYTF TGTGCCAGCAGTGAGTGGGACAGGGGACTTCTTCGCTACACCTTC
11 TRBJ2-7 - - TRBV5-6 CASSSGYEQYF TGTGCCAGCAGCTCGGGGTACGAGCAGTACTTC
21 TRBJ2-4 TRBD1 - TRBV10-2 CASSEKGTGELGLWAKNIQYF TGCGCCAGCAGTGAGAAGGGGACAGGGGAGTTGGGATTGTGGGCCAAAAACATTCAGTACTTC
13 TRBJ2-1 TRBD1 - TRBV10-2 CADRGISYNEQFF TGCGCCGACAGGGGAATCTCCTACAATGAGCAGTTCTTC
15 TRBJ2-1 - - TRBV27 CASSTYPIEVNEQFF TGTGCCAGCAGTACCTACCCAATCGAGGTCAATGAGCAGTTCTTC
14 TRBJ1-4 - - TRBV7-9 CASSPPGDGEKLFF TGTGCCAGCAGCCCCCCAGGGGATGGTGAAAAACTGTTTTTT
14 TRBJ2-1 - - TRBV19 CASSIVQGENEQFF TGTGCCAGTAGTATAGTTCAGGGTGAAAATGAGCAGTTCTTC
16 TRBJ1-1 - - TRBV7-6 CASSRQYPRSHTEAFF TGTGCCAGCAGCCGCCAATACCCCAGGAGCCACACTGAAGCTTTCTTT